Listed below are T cell receptor beta chains from one sample, sequenced in a study of blood T cell repertoires in COVID-19. Method: immunoSEQ multiplex PCR; TCRdb's copy keeps in-frame clones and lacks some. The sample includes over 85,000 clones, roughly 91% of them seen just once. The sequencing input was peripheral blood. All receptors come from a woman aged 80 or over with acute or convalescent COVID-19. Each CDR3 is given with its conserved first and last residue. D genes are given only for firm matches. For some rows the clone size is stated as once, few or many, or as a class when expanded; others skip it.

clone size: once; D gene: TRBD2; J gene: TRBJ2-7; V gene: TRBV5-1; CDR3 DNA: TGCGCCAGCAGCCTTCTAGCGGGACTCGAGCAGTACTTC; CDR3 protein: CASSLLAGLEQYF
clone size: .; D gene: TRBD1; J gene: TRBJ2-4; V gene: TRBV5-5; CDR3 DNA: TGTGCCAGCAGCTTGGAGCCAACAGGGGCTGTTCAAAACATTCAGTACTTC; CDR3 protein: CASSLEPTGAVQNIQYF
clone size: .; D gene: .; J gene: TRBJ2-3; V gene: TRBV18; CDR3 DNA: TGTGCCAGCTCACCACCTAGCGTGGGAGATACGCAGTATTTT; CDR3 protein: CASSPPSVGDTQYF
clone size: .; D gene: TRBD1; J gene: TRBJ2-2; V gene: TRBV7-2; CDR3 DNA: TGTGCCAGCAGCCCCGACAGGGTTGGAGACACCGGGGAGCTGTTTTTT; CDR3 protein: CASSPDRVGDTGELFF
clone size: .; D gene: TRBD2; J gene: TRBJ2-1; V gene: TRBV19; CDR3 DNA: TGTGCCAGTAGCACTAGCGGGAGTAGTAATGAGCAGTTCTTC; CDR3 protein: CASSTSGSSNEQFF
clone size: .; D gene: .; J gene: TRBJ2-3; V gene: TRBV7-9; CDR3 DNA: TGTGCCAGCGGACAGTCTAGCACAGATACGCAGTATTTT; CDR3 protein: CASGQSSTDTQYF
clone size: .; D gene: TRBD2; J gene: TRBJ2-1; V gene: TRBV10-3; CDR3 DNA: TGTGCCATCAGTGACGGCGGGGGGTTAAATGAGCAGTTCTTC; CDR3 protein: CAISDGGGLNEQFF
clone size: .; D gene: TRBD2; J gene: TRBJ2-1; V gene: TRBV3-1/TRBV3-2; CDR3 DNA: TGTGCCAGCAGCCAAGCGCTAGCGGGGGCTAGGGATGAGCAGTTCTTC; CDR3 protein: CASSQALAGARDEQFF
clone size: .; D gene: TRBD1; J gene: TRBJ2-7; V gene: TRBV9; CDR3 DNA: TGTGCCAGCAGCCCCAGACAGGGGACAACCTACGAGCAGTACTTC; CDR3 protein: CASSPRQGTTYEQYF
clone size: .; D gene: TRBD2; J gene: TRBJ2-7; V gene: TRBV9; CDR3 DNA: TGTGCCAGCAGCTTGGGGGGGAGTATGTACGAGCAGTACTTC; CDR3 protein: CASSLGGSMYEQYF
clone size: .; D gene: .; J gene: TRBJ2-2; V gene: TRBV30; CDR3 DNA: TGTGCCTGGAGTGTACTAGGGAGAGACACCGGGGAGCTGTTTTTT; CDR3 protein: CAWSVLGRDTGELFF
clone size: .; D gene: .; J gene: TRBJ1-4; V gene: TRBV5-5; CDR3 DNA: TGTGCCAGCAGCTTGGTACGGGGTCCTAATGAAAAACTGTTTTTT; CDR3 protein: CASSLVRGPNEKLFF
clone size: .; D gene: .; J gene: TRBJ1-1; V gene: TRBV10-3; CDR3 DNA: TGTGCCACCCTAGATTACGGGAACACTGAAGCTTTCTTT; CDR3 protein: CATLDYGNTEAFF
clone size: .; D gene: .; J gene: TRBJ1-2; V gene: TRBV6-2/TRBV6-3; CDR3 DNA: TGTGCCAGCAGTTACGCGCAGGGAGGGTGGTATGGCTACACCTTC; CDR3 protein: CASSYAQGGWYGYTF
clone size: .; D gene: TRBD1; J gene: TRBJ1-5; V gene: TRBV6-5; CDR3 DNA: TGTGCCAGCAGTTCCGAGACAGGGCGCAATCAGCCCCAGCATTTT; CDR3 protein: CASSSETGRNQPQHF
clone size: .; D gene: .; J gene: TRBJ1-3; V gene: TRBV7-2; CDR3 DNA: TGTGCCAGCAGCTTAGTTGGCGGGCGAGACACCATATATTTT; CDR3 protein: CASSLVGGRDTIYF
clone size: .; D gene: TRBD2; J gene: TRBJ2-1; V gene: TRBV5-1; CDR3 DNA: TGCGCCAGCAGTCGACTAGCGGGAGGTGTCAATGAGCAGTTCTTC; CDR3 protein: CASSRLAGGVNEQFF
clone size: once; D gene: TRBD1; J gene: TRBJ1-1; V gene: TRBV30; CDR3 DNA: TGTGCCTGGACAGGGGGGCTTGGGACTGAAGCTTTCTTT; CDR3 protein: CAWTGGLGTEAFF
clone size: .; D gene: TRBD1; J gene: TRBJ2-2; V gene: TRBV9; CDR3 DNA: TGTGCCAGCAGCGTAGACCTCGGGACAGGGCTCACCGGGGAGCTGTTTTTT; CDR3 protein: CASSVDLGTGLTGELFF
clone size: .; D gene: .; J gene: TRBJ1-6; V gene: TRBV3-1/TRBV3-2; CDR3 DNA: TGTGCCAGCAGCCAAGAAGGCGCGGGGGTAAATTCACCCCTCCACTTT; CDR3 protein: CASSQEGAGVNSPLHF
clone size: few; D gene: .; J gene: TRBJ1-2; V gene: TRBV30; CDR3 DNA: TGTGCCTGGAGTACGCCAGTGGGCCTTTATGGCTACACCTTC; CDR3 protein: CAWSTPVGLYGYTF
clone size: .; D gene: TRBD2; J gene: TRBJ2-7; V gene: TRBV5-4; CDR3 DNA: TGTGCCAGCAGCTCGACTAGCGGGAGTAGCGAGCAGTACTTC; CDR3 protein: CASSSTSGSSEQYF
clone size: .; D gene: TRBD1; J gene: TRBJ2-1; V gene: TRBV7-3; CDR3 DNA: TGTGCCAGCAGCCTGTCAGCGGGACAGGGACTCGATGAGCAGTTCTTC; CDR3 protein: CASSLSAGQGLDEQFF
clone size: .; D gene: .; J gene: TRBJ1-1; V gene: TRBV6-2/TRBV6-3; CDR3 DNA: TGTGCCAGCAGCAACGGCCCAGCGGCGAAAGCTTTCTTT; CDR3 protein: CASSNGPAAKAFF
clone size: .; D gene: .; J gene: TRBJ2-2; V gene: TRBV6-5; CDR3 DNA: TGTGCCAGCAGCCGGGAAACCGGGGAGCTGTTTTTT; CDR3 protein: CASSRETGELFF
clone size: .; D gene: TRBD1; J gene: TRBJ1-2; V gene: TRBV28; CDR3 DNA: TGTGCCAGCAGTGGCACAGGGGGCACCTATGGCTACACCTTC; CDR3 protein: CASSGTGGTYGYTF
clone size: .; D gene: .; J gene: TRBJ1-2; V gene: TRBV6-1; CDR3 DNA: TGTGCCAGCAGTGAAGCTGGCCAGTCCTATGGCTACACCTTC; CDR3 protein: CASSEAGQSYGYTF
clone size: few; D gene: .; J gene: TRBJ1-3; V gene: TRBV19; CDR3 DNA: TGTGCCAGTAGTGGGGCCGGACACTCTGGAAACACCATATATTTT; CDR3 protein: CASSGAGHSGNTIYF